This T cell receptor (beta chain) was observed in a study of regulatory T cells in long-lasting Graves disease (dated by TCRdb to 2020 to 2022). Notes on the research overall: In the newly diagnosed Graves' disease group, patients had been taking antithyroid drugs for less than 3 months. A total of around 35 samples underwent TCR sequencing, from about 13 patients with persistent Graves' disease and roughly 20 patients with newly diagnosed Graves' disease. Patients with persistent Graves' disease were compared with patients with newly diagnosed Graves' disease using TCR sequencing and RNA sequencing of peripheral blood. The study was registered as a clinical trial and conducted in China.

On this clonotype itself: The clone's antigen remains unknown. Base qualities are not provided; no much larger clone lies one nucleotide away.

The receptor library was made with multiplex PCR. The sequencing machine was an Illumina HiSeq 4000. iRepertoire HTBI primers and Arm-PCR amplification of CDR3 regions were used to construct TCR beta libraries. Gel purification was performed on PCR products prior to sequencing. The paper's data handling went like this. Gene usage analysis of CDR3 amino acid clonotypes used the roughly 60 TRBV and some 13 TRBJ segments found across samples. COPE and FqMerger were used to merge the filtered high-quality paired reads into contigs. BLAST was used to align contigs to the IMGT TRBV, TRBD and TRBJ reference genes, and CDR3 was defined following IMGT. Highly expanded clones were defined as clonotypes with a frequency above 0.1%. Repertoire diversity was measured by Shannon entropy, and V-J evenness by the Gini coefficient. A clonotype found in more than one individual was treated as public. TCRdb reprocessing: public reads trimmed at Q25 with fastp, clones called with MiXCR, in-frame beta chains kept. Rows with a matching CDR3 protein are joined into one entry that keeps the most common DNA and genes. The V and J calls, along with clone size, are taken from TCRdb and not from the paper's own processing. Recorded for this sample are some 450,000 distinct CDR3 sequences; roughly 15% of them occurred a single time. The ten most abundant clones make up roughly 10% of the sample.

Taken with the paper, the label for time point translates to: newly diagnosed GD, antithyroid drugs for less than 3 months. For both TCR sequencing and RNA sequencing, RNA was extracted from PBMCs in TRIzol. The diagnosis of Graves' disease was made according to American Thyroid Association guidelines. The patients came from an endocrinology department in Xi'an, China. Each patient gave approximately 9 milliliters of peripheral blood, collected in an EDTA anticoagulant tube. Ficoll Paque Plus density gradient separation was used to isolate PBMCs, and no additional T cell sorting was done. An Agilent 2100 Bioanalyzer and agarose gel were used to assess RNA quality, and a NanoDrop 2000 was used to measure RNA concentration. Trimming accounts for 9 bases at V and 1 base at J, while the number of junction bases matched to no gene is 8. The CDR3 goes from the cysteine to the phenylalanine over 15 residues. Of all the DNA, just the CDR3 is kept, 45 bases in frame from base 1. CDR1 and CDR2, per the germline V gene, are MNHNS and SASEGT.

General findings and caveats noted by the study authors: Compared with newly diagnosed patients, persistent Graves' disease patients had lower TCR Shannon entropy and fewer highly expanded clones, which suggests clonal expansion. Patients with persistent disease shared more public clonotypes (fewer than 3,000) than newly diagnosed patients did (roughly 970). Sequencing and analysis were restricted to the TCR beta chain. Persistent disease showed preferential use of TRBV28, TRBJ1-2 and TRBJ2-5, whereas newly diagnosed disease favored TRBV20-1 and TRBJ2-1. The authors noted that the small sample size was a limitation that may lower accuracy. Only peripheral blood was studied, because thyroid tissue, the primary lesion, was inaccessible.

The sample also formed part of further work on T cells in Graves' hyperthyroidism and ophthalmopathy. As that second paper reports: Stable Graves' hyperthyroidism was defined as no progression to ophthalmopathy during 18 months of follow-up. Hyperthyroidism patients were newly diagnosed, with disease duration under 2 months, and aged 18 to 65 years. The study excluded patients with uncontrolled infections, other autoimmune diseases, pregnancy or lactation. Clinical symptoms, serum thyroxine and TRAb, thyroid ultrasound, and orbital computed tomography formed the basis for the diagnoses. For the first round of RT-PCR on the TCR CDR3, the HTBI primer set was used together with the Qiagen OneStep RT-PCR kit. Blood samples also contained most of the expanded thyroid clonotypes (frequency above 0.001), which suggests that blood repertoires may reflect thyroid immune responses. Ophthalmopathy was separated from stable hyperthyroidism by a 13 V-J signature model, with around 88% sensitivity and 81% to 82% specificity obtained in cross-validation and 80%/75% obtained in testing. In validation, progression to ophthalmopathy was predicted by the model with approximately 67% sensitivity and around 76% specificity, a median of about 6.8 months before onset. To identify TCR V-J signatures that set the groups apart, the researchers used a discovery cohort of 100 patients, made up of 40 to 45 with Graves' ophthalmopathy and some 58 with stable Graves' hyperthyroidism. Whether ophthalmopathy could be predicted prospectively was tested in an independent validation cohort made up of 18 to 20 hyperthyroidism patients plus 17 patients who later progressed to ophthalmopathy. The 100 or so discovery patients were divided at random into training and test sets in a 7:3 ratio. Thyroid tissue and blood T-cell repertoires from roughly 6 Graves' hyperthyroidism patients were also compared in the study. Following sampling, methimazole starting at 30 mg daily was given to hyperthyroidism patients, and high-dose intravenous methylprednisolone was given to ophthalmopathy patients. A second multiplex PCR round built the libraries, followed by size selection and purification. Libraries were sequenced paired-end with 100 bp reads on an Illumina HiSeq2000. Raw data were processed with SOAPnuke, discarding reads with adapters, uncalled bases, mean Phred below 15, or no exact constant-primer or identifier match. COPE v1.2.5 was used to merge the high-quality paired reads, and each unique nucleotide sequence was defined as a clonotype. MiTCR v1.1 was used to align the clonotypes against IMGT TRBV, TRBD and TRBJ reference segments. Only V-J combinations with frequency above 0.0001, covering about 99% of repertoires, were analysed. The TCS score was defined as F50 (clonal expansion) divided by E x V (chaos), with BLOSUM62-based TCRdist calculated between CDR3 peptides within each V-J. Welch's t-statistics and random forest reduced roughly 500 V-J features to 13, which were used in a naive Bayes classifier (R e1071). No statistical method was used to fix the sample size in advance, and group allocation was not hidden from the investigators. TCR Vbeta CDR3 sequencing of 135 peripheral blood samples (over 40 ophthalmopathy, around 80 hyperthyroidism and approximately 17 progressor patients) is reported in the paper.

In this chain, TRBV6-1 is recombined with TRBJ2-3, and 9 junction bases match TRBD2. Source: peripheral blood mononuclear cells (PBMCs), taken at new diagnosis, from a patient treated with antithyroid drugs. The TCR originated in a woman in her twenties or thirties with Graves disease. Donor details come from another sample of the same person, matched by shared clones. The CDR3 is CASLRLAVGTDTQYF. The DNA reads TGTGCCAGTCTAAGACTAGCGGTCGGCACAGATACGCAGTATTTT.